This TCR beta chain is from a study of human T cells and chemical hapten exposure. Study as a whole: The sensitizer, 2% DPC, was used on approximately 2 cm by approximately 2 cm of upper inner arm skin. Patches with 0.01% DPC went on the upper back, and the tests were read at 6 days.

This clonotype was counted ten times or more. Individual cDNA molecules (in the library) carried attached unique molecular identifiers. TCRdb used MiXCR to reprocess the RACE reads, holding one entry per CDR3 protein. Of nearly 55,000 distinct CDR3 sequences in the sample, less than 10% were seen once. Sample time point: patch test 2, 6 weeks after DPC sensitization. Noted treatment: therapeutic diphenylcyclopropenone sensitization with weekly scalp DPC. V lost 0 bases, J lost 2 bases, and 14 bases lay in between. CDR1 MGHRA and CDR2 YSYEKL come from the germline V gene. The CDR3 has 16 residues. This TCR was recovered from a woman aged 50 to 60 with alopecia areata. Some clones in this sample may be carry-over from other donors' samples. This specimen was whole blood, taken in connection with sensitization to the hapten diphenylcyclopropenone (DPC). The J gene is TRBJ2-7, the V gene TRBV4-1; TRBD1 might be the D (6 bases). This chain's CDR3 is CASSQDEPWGPYEQYF. CDR3 in DNA: TGCGCCAGCAGCCAAGATGAGCCCTGGGGGCCCTACGAGCAGTACTTC.